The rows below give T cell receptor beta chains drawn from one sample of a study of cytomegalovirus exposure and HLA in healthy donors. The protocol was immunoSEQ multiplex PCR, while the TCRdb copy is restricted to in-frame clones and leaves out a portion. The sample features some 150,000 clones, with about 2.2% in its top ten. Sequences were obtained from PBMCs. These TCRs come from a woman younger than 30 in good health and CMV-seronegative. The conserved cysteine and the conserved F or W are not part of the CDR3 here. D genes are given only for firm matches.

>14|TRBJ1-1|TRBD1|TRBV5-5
ASSLGQGLGNTEAF
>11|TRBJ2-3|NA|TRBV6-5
ASSSPGTDTQY
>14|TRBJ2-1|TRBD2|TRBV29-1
SVGGLADLSYNEQF
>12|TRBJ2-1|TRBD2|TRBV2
ASGQTSGSAEQF
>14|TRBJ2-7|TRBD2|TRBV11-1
ASSWTTLREGYEQY
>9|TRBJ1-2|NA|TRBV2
ASSPAGPRT
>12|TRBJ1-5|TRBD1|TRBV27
ASSLTGINQPQH
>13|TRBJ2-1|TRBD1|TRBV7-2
ASSFDRDPYNEQF
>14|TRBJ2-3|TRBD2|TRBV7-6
ASSPLAGGPGDTQY
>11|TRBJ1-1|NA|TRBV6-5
ASSRTGSIEAF
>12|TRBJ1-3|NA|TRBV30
AWRAGNSGNTIY
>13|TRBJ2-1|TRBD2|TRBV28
ASSGPGGSYNEQF
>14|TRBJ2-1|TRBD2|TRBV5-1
ASSPPSGGGTGEQF
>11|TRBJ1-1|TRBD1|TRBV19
ASMTTGATEAF
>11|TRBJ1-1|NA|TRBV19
ASSITENTEAF
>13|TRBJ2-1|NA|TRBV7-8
ASSEIGGIYNEQF
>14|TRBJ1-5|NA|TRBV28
ASSSGGGISNQPQH
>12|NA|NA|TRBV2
ASSPSRSSYEQY
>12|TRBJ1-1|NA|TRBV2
ASSVSTVNTEAF
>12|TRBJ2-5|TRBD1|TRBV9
ASSVGTAQETQY
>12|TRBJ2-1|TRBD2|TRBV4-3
ASSQELANNEQF
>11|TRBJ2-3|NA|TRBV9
ASSVQERDTQY